The subject of this entry is one T cell receptor (beta chain). The antigen remains undetermined. The CDR3 regions of TCR beta were amplified from RNA transcripts. A set of HTBI primers served as the primers for a first-round RT-PCR of the TCR CDR3. Via MiXCR, TCRdb re-called the multiplex PCR reads, giving one row per CDR3 protein. The sample yields 600,000 to 700,000 distinct CDR3 sequences, approximately 42% seen once. Used for diagnoses were clinical symptoms, serum thyroxine and TRAb, thyroid ultrasound and orbital computed tomography. The data were obtained in a study of T cells in Graves' hyperthyroidism and ophthalmopathy. From germline, CDR1 is SEHNR and CDR2 FQNEAQ (reference sequence). This CDR3 spans 13 amino acids. V was clipped by 10 bases and J by 5 bases; unmatched bases: 7. General study points: Most thyroid clonotypes expanded above 0.001 appeared in blood too. Median prediction lead before ophthalmopathy onset was 6.5 months with the model.

This receptor was taken from an adult man with Graves' disease, either hyperthyroidism or ophthalmopathy (not recorded which). The chain has TRBV7-9 and TRBJ2-5; 10 bases line up with TRBD1. What was sequenced was peripheral blood or thyroid tissue (not recorded which). CDR3 DNA: TGTGCCATCAGTGACAGGGGGCGGGAGACCCAGTACTTC. It is translated as CAISDRGRETQYF.